One T cell receptor (beta chain) is described in this entry. The table came from immunoSEQ multiplex PCR; TCRdb's copy has only in-frame clones and leaves some out. The data contain 270,000 or so clones, approximately 91% of them singletons. The sample originates from a study of blood T cell repertoires in COVID-19. Study details: Samples came from the United States, Italy and Spain, spanning acute and convalescent COVID-19. Nucleic acid was either cDNA or gDNA, and it came from T cells, B-cell-depleted T cells, or PBMCs.

The junction had 15 bases not matched to a gene; V was cut back by 6 bases and J by 4 bases. The germline gives CDR1 SGHRS, CDR2 YFSETQ. This CDR3 spans 17 amino acids. The sequencing sample was made of peripheral blood. This sequence joins TRBV5-1 and TRBJ2-1; 8 nucleotides line up with TRBD1. This TCR derives from a woman in her thirties or forties who had recovered from COVID-19. DNA of the CDR3: TGCGCCAGCAAAATGGACCCAACAGGGGGATCTTACAATGAGCAGTTCTTC. It codes for CASKMDPTGGSYNEQFF. Combining the CDR3 with reference TRBV5-1 and TRBJ2-1 gives the whole variable domain KAGVTQTPRYLIKTRGQQVTLSCSPISGHRSVSWYQQTPGQGLQFLFEYFSETQRNKGNFPGRFSGRQFSNSRSEMNVSTLELGDSALYLCASKMDPTGGSYNEQFFGPGTRLTVL.